Following are 12 T cell receptor beta chains from one sample sequenced in a study of blood T cell repertoires in COVID-19. Profiling relied on immunoSEQ multiplex PCR, and the TCRdb table lists in-frame clones only, not all of them. The data hold about 220,000 clones, with 83% observed a single time. The material sequenced was PBMCs or T cells enriched from blood (not recorded which). Receptors originate from a woman in her 50s who had been exposed to COVID-19.

The chain carries TRBV3-1 (or the pseudogene TRBV3-2) and TRBJ2-1; no definite D call. Germline CDR1 and CDR2: LGHDT and YNNKEL (reference sequence). Trimming removed 0 bases from V and 8 bases from J, with 17 bases in between. CDR3 length: 16 amino acids. The CDR3 DNA is TGTGCCAGCAGCCAAGATATAAAGAGATTCCGATATGAGCAGTTCTTC. Encoded protein: CASSQDIKRFRYEQFF.

The chain recombines TRBV6-4 with TRBJ1-2, with 10 bases matching TRBD1. With 9 bases clipped from V and 7 bases from J, the junction kept 8 bases outside the gene matches. Looked up from germline, CDR1 is MRHNA and CDR2 is SNTAGT. The CDR3 runs to 13 residues. The CDR3 sequence is CARVDRGQLGYTF. The CDR3 bases are TGTGCCAGGGTTGACAGGGGGCAACTTGGCTACACCTTC.

J is TRBJ1-1 and V is TRBV5-1, with a tentative D call TRBD1 (5 bases). This CDR3 region has 14 residues. V was shortened by 2 bases and J by 1 base, with 9 bases between the two germline ends. Germline V lookup: CDR1 SGHRS, CDR2 YFSETQ. CDR3 amino acids: CASSFGGRNTEAFF. CDR3 DNA sequence: TGCGCCAGCAGCTTCGGGGGACGGAACACTGAAGCTTTCTTT.

The chain couples TRBV3-1 (or the pseudogene TRBV3-2) to TRBJ1-2; 7 nucleotides match TRBD1. V shed 2 bases, J shed 1 base, and the junction held 7 bases outside the gene matches. This CDR3 spans 16 amino acids. Germline lookup yields CDR1 LGHDT and CDR2 YNNKEL (reference sequence). The CDR3 nucleotides are TGTGCCAGCAGCCAACAGACAGGGATAGTTAACTATGGCTACACCTTC. It translates to CASSQQTGIVNYGYTF.

This chain connects TRBV28 to TRBJ1-4, with 10 bases identical to TRBD1. The length of the CDR3 is 15 residues. V gave up 6 bases and J gave up 7 bases; unmatched junction bases: 8. Per the germline V gene, CDR1 is MDHEN and CDR2 is SYDVKM. The CDR3 loop is CASRPPGQGSEKLFF. The CDR3, as DNA: TGTGCCAGCAGACCTCCGGGACAGGGGAGTGAAAAACTGTTTTTT.

The chain joins TRBV28 to TRBJ1-1; the match to TRBD1 covers 11 bases. This CDR3 has 15 residues. V was pared by 5 bases and J by 8 bases, with 10 bases of the junction left unmatched. Germline values: CDR1 MDHEN, CDR2 SYDVKM. This CDR3 reads CASSISGTGGREAFF. The CDR3 nucleotides read TGTGCCAGCAGTATTTCCGGGACAGGGGGGAGGGAAGCTTTCTTT. Using reference TRBV28 and TRBJ1-1 for the parts outside the CDR3, the full variable domain is DVKVTQSSRYLVKRTGEKVFLECVQDMDHENMFWYRQDPGLGLRLIYFSYDVKMKEKGDIPEGYSVSREKKERFSLILESASTNQTSMYLCASSISGTGGREAFFGQGTRLTVV.

The chain couples TRBV28 to TRBJ1-1, with 9 bases aligning to TRBD1. Germline V lookup: CDR1 MDHEN, CDR2 SYDVKM. The V segment lost 5 bases and the J segment 8 bases; nucleotides outside the gene matches: 12. The CDR3 length is 15 residues. In DNA, the CDR3 is TGTGCCAGCAGTCCGGGATCCGGGACAGGGAGAGAAGCTTTCTTT. This translates into CASSPGSGTGREAFF.

The V call is TRBV19, the J call TRBJ1-1, with D possibly TRBD1 on 6 matching bases. The CDR3 has 16 residues. From germline, CDR1 is LNHDA and CDR2 SQIVND (reference sequence). V was trimmed by 3 bases and J by 4 bases, leaving 18 bases between them. CDR3 region: CASSIRGVGASTEAFF. In nucleotides, the CDR3 is TGTGCCAGTAGTATTAGGGGAGTGGGGGCGAGCACTGAAGCTTTCTTT.

DNA of the CDR3: TGTGCCAGTAGTATCACAGGAATCTATGGCTACACCTTC. Residues: CASSITGIYGYTF. The chain uses TRBV19 and TRBJ1-2, with a possible D match to TRBD1 (5 bases). Looked up from germline, CDR1 is LNHDA and CDR2 is SQIVND (reference sequence). The CDR3 consists of 13 residues. V was clipped by 3 bases and J by 4 bases, with 9 bases between them.

In this sample, this clone turned up once. The chain joins TRBV11-2 to TRBJ2-5; D perhaps matches TRBD1 (6 bases). From germline, CDR1 is SGHAT and CDR2 FQNNGV. The V gene lost 6 bases and the J gene lost 2 bases, with 16 bases spanning the gap. The CDR3 contains 15 residues. The CDR3: CASRGQGTRQETQYF. The CDR3 DNA sequence: TGTGCCAGCAGGGGGCAGGGGACAAGACAAGAGACCCAGTACTTC.

The chain recombines TRBV3-1 (or the pseudogene TRBV3-2) with TRBJ1-2, with 8 bases that match TRBD1. Germline V gene lookup returns CDR1 LGHDT and CDR2 YNNKEL (reference sequence). The ends lost 3 bases at V and 2 bases at J; junction bases unmatched: 8. CDR3 length equals 16 residues. CDR3 protein: CASSHGTGVRNYGYTF. In DNA form, the CDR3 reads TGTGCCAGCAGCCACGGGACAGGAGTGCGGAACTATGGCTACACCTTC.

The chain recombines TRBV3-1 (or the pseudogene TRBV3-2) with TRBJ2-7, with D possibly matching TRBD2 (6 bases). The CDR3 loop spans 13 amino acids. Between the trimmed V and J ends, which lost 4 bases and 3 bases, there was a span of 10 bases. Germline V gene lookup returns CDR1 LGHDT and CDR2 YNNKEL (reference sequence). The CDR3 loop is CASSRGINYEQYF. The CDR3 bases are TGTGCCAGCAGCCGCGGGATAAACTACGAGCAGTACTTC.